A selection of T cell receptor beta chains follows, all from one sample in a study of blood T cell repertoires in COVID-19. Using immunoSEQ multiplex PCR, the repertoire was profiled, and TCRdb retains in-frame clones only, with some absent. The data show 400,000 to 550,000 clones, nearly 90% seen once. The sample consisted of PBMCs or T cells enriched from blood (not recorded which). These receptors all stem from a woman younger than 30 with acute COVID-19. CDR3s include the opening cysteine and the closing phenylalanine or tryptophan. The D gene is left open where the match is weak. Some rows mark clone size as missing; the rest say once, few, many or name a class of expanded clone.

d_call	v_call	j_call	clone_size	cdr3_nt	cdr3_aa
TRBD2	TRBV3-1/TRBV3-2	TRBJ2-1	.	TGTGCCAGCAGCCCTAAGGGGGTAGCGGGAGGGCTCCGTAATGAGCAGTTCTTC	CASSPKGVAGGLRNEQFF
TRBD2	TRBV6-1	TRBJ2-5	.	TGTGCCAGCAGTGGCGGGACTAGCGGGAGGAAAGAGACCCAGTACTTC	CASSGGTSGRKETQYF
TRBD2	TRBV15	TRBJ2-1	.	TGTGCCACCATGGACGCGGGAGGGCAACACAATGAGCAGTTCTTC	CATMDAGGQHNEQFF
.	TRBV11-2	TRBJ1-2	.	TGTGCCAGCAGCCCCGGCCAGGGTAGCTATGGCTACACCTTC	CASSPGQGSYGYTF
.	TRBV7-2	TRBJ2-4	.	TGTGCCAGCAGCTTACAGGGAAACATTCAGTACTTC	CASSLQGNIQYF
.	TRBV28	TRBJ1-1	.	TGTGCCAGCAGTTTATTGCGCCGAAACAGAGGGCAGAACACTGAAGCTTTCTTT	CASSLLRRNRGQNTEAFF
TRBD2	TRBV27	TRBJ2-5	.	TGTGCCAGCAGTCCAGGACTAGCGGGGTATCAAGAGACCCAGTACTTC	CASSPGLAGYQETQYF
TRBD1	TRBV19	TRBJ1-1	.	TGTGCCAGTAGTAGGGGGACAGGGTCGACGAACACTGAAGCTTTCTTT	CASSRGTGSTNTEAFF
TRBD2	TRBV7-8	TRBJ2-1	few	TGTGCCAGCAGCCTAACACTAGCGGGATGGGATGAGCAGTTCTTC	CASSLTLAGWDEQFF
TRBD2	TRBV27	TRBJ2-5	once	TGTGCCAGCAGTTTATTCCTAGCGGGAGTACAAGAGACCCAGTACTTC	CASSLFLAGVQETQYF
.	TRBV4-3	TRBJ1-1	.	TGCGCCAGCAGCCAAGAATTCGAGTTGAACACTGAAGCTTTCTTT	CASSQEFELNTEAFF
TRBD2	TRBV5-1	TRBJ2-5	.	TGCGCCAGCAGCTTGGTTCTAGCGGGGGATGGCTCGGAGACCCAGTACTTC	CASSLVLAGDGSETQYF
TRBD1	TRBV28	TRBJ1-2	once	TGTGCCAGCAGTAAACAGGGGGACGGCTACACCTTC	CASSKQGDGYTF
.	TRBV29-1	TRBJ1-2	few	TGCAGCGTTGATAGGAGCGGGTATGGCTACACCTTC	CSVDRSGYGYTF
TRBD1	TRBV2	TRBJ2-2	.	TGTGCCAGTCTGACAGGGGTTGACGGGGAGCTGTTTTTT	CASLTGVDGELFF
.	TRBV18	TRBJ1-6	.	TGTGCCAGCTCACCACCGAGCAGGGCTGAATCAGCCCTCCACTTT	CASSPPSRAESALHF
.	TRBV6-2/TRBV6-3	TRBJ2-7	.	TGTGCCAGCAGTTACTACCAGGGGTTTTCCTACGAGCAGTACTTC	CASSYYQGFSYEQYF
.	TRBV28	TRBJ2-2	.	TGTGCCAGCAGTTTTGGGTACAGGGCAGAGACCGGGGAGCTGTTTTTT	CASSFGYRAETGELFF
TRBD1	TRBV11-2	TRBJ1-2	once	TGTGCCACAACCGCACAGGGGGGAGTGGAAGGCTACACCTTC	CATTAQGGVEGYTF
.	TRBV9	TRBJ2-2	.	TGTGCCAGCAGCGTAGTCGGGTCCACTCACCTGAACACCGGGGAGCTGTTTTTT	CASSVVGSTHLNTGELFF
.	TRBV13	TRBJ2-4	.	TGTGCCAGCAGCTTAAAAGGACAGAACAAAAACATTCAGTACTTC	CASSLKGQNKNIQYF
.	TRBV20-1	TRBJ1-5	once	TGCAGTGCTAGTGAGGGCAGGATTAGCAATCAGCCCCAGCATTTT	CSASEGRISNQPQHF
.	TRBV28	TRBJ1-4	once	TGTGCCAGCAGTACCTCTAAGCGTGAAAAACTGTTTTTT	CASSTSKREKLFF
TRBD2	TRBV27	TRBJ2-5	once	TGTGCCAGCAGTTCCCGTCGCATCACTAGCGGGAGAGGAGAGACCCAGTACTTC	CASSSRRITSGRGETQYF
.	TRBV3-1/TRBV3-2	TRBJ1-1	.	TGTGCCAGCAGCCAATCTTTGGGGGGGGAAGCTTTCTTT	CASSQSLGGEAFF
TRBD1	TRBV6-5	TRBJ1-6	.	TGTGCCAGCGGGGGGACAGGGGCGAATTCACCCCTCCACTTT	CASGGTGANSPLHF
.	TRBV19	TRBJ2-7	.	TGTGCCAGTAGTCCTCGGACAGACGAGCAGTACTTC	CASSPRTDEQYF
.	TRBV28	TRBJ1-2	.	TGTGCCAGCATTACAGGTGGGGCATCCAACTATGGCTACACCTTC	CASITGGASNYGYTF
TRBD1	TRBV18	TRBJ1-5	.	TGTGCCAGCTCACCAGGTCCAGGGGGGCCCCAGCATTTT	CASSPGPGGPQHF
TRBD1	TRBV7-3	TRBJ1-1	.	TGTGCCAGCAGCTTATTCCAGGGGGCGGTCACTGAAGCTTTCTTT	CASSLFQGAVTEAFF